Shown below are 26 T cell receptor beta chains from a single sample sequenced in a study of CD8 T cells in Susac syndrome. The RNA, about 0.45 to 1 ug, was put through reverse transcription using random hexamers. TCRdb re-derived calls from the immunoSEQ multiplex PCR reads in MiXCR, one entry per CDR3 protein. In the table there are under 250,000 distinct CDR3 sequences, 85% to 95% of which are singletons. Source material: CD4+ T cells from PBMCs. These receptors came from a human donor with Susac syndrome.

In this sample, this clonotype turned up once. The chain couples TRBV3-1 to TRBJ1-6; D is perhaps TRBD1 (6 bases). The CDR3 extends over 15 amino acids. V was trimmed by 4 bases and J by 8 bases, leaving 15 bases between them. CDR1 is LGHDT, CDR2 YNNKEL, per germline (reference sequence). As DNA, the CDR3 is TGTGCCAGCAGCCCCCCTGGGGGGCCTGATTCACCCCTCCACTTT. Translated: CASSPPGGPDSPLHF.

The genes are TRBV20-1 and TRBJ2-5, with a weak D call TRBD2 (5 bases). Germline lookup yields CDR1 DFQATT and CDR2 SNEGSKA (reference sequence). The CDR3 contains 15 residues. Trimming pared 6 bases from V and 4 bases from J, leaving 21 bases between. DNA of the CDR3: TGCAGTGCCCCCCCTGGCGCAGCGGCGCGAGAGACCCAGTACTTC. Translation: CSAPPGAAARETQYF.

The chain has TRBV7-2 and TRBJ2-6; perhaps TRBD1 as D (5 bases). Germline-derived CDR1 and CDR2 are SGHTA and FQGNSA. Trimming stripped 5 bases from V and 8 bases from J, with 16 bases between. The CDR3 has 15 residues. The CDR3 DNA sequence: TGTGCCAGCAGCCTAGGGGCCACTGAGTCCAACGTCCTGACTTTC. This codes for CASSLGATESNVLTF.

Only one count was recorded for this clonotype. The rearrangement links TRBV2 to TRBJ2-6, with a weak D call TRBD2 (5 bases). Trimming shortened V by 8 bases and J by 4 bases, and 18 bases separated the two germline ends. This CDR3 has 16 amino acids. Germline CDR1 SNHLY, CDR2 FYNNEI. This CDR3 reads CASGNKGLSGANVLTF. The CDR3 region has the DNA TGTGCCAGCGGGAATAAAGGACTGTCAGGGGCCAACGTCCTGACTTTC.

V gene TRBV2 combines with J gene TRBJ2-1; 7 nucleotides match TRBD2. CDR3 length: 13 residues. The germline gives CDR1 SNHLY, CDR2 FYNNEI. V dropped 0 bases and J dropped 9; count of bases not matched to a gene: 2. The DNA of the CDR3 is TGTGCCAGCAGTGAAGCGCGGGGGAGTGAGCAGTTCTTC. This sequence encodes CASSEARGSEQFF.

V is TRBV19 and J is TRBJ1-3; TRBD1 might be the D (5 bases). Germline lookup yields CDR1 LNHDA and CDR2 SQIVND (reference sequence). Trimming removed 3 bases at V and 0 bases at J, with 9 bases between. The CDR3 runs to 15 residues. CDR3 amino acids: CASSILGLSGNTIYF. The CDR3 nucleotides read TGTGCCAGTAGTATCCTGGGGCTCTCTGGAAACACCATATATTTT.

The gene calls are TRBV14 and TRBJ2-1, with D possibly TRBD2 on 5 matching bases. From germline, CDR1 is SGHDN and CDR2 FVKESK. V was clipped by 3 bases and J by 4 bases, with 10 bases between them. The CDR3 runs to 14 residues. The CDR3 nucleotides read TGTGCCAGCAGCCAGTGGGCGGGTTACAATGAGCAGTTCTTC. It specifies CASSQWAGYNEQFF.

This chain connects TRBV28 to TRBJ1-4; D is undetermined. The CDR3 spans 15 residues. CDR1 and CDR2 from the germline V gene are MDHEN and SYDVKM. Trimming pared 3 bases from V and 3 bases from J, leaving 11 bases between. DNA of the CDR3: TGTGCCAGCAGTTTTCCCGGCGGCGCTAATGAAAAACTGTTTTTT. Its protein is CASSFPGGANEKLFF.

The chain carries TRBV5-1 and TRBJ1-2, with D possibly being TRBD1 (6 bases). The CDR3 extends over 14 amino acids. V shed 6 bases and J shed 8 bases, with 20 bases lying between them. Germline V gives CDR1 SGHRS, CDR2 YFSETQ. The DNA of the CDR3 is TGCGCCAGCACCACGACAGGCATCGATCAGGGCTACACCTTC. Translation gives CASTTTGIDQGYTF.

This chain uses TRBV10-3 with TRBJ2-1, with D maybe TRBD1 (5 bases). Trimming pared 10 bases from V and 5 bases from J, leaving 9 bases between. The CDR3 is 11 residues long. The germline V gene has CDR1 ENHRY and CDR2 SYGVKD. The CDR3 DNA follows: TGTGCCACCGAGACAGACAATGAGCAGTTCTTC. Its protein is CATETDNEQFF.

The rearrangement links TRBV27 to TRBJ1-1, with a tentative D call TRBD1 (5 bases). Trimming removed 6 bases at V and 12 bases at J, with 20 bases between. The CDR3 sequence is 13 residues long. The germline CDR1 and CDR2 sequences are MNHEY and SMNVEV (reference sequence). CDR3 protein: CASSPNHVGRPFF. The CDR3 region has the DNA TGTGCCAGCAGCCCCAACCATGTGGGACGACCTTTCTTT.

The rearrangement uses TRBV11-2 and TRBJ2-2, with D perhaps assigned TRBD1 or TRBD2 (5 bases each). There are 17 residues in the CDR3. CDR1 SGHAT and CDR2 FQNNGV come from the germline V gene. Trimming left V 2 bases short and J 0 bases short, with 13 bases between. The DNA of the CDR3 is TGTGCCAGCAGCTTATTGAAGGGGACGGCGAACACCGGGGAGCTGTTTTTT. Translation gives CASSLLKGTANTGELFF. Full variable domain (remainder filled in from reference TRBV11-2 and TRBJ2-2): EAGVAQSPRYKIIEKRQSVAFWCNPISGHATLYWYQQILGQGPKLLIQFQNNGVVDDSQLPKDRFSAERLKGVDSTLKIQPAKLEDSAVYLCASSLLKGTANTGELFFGEGSRLTVL.

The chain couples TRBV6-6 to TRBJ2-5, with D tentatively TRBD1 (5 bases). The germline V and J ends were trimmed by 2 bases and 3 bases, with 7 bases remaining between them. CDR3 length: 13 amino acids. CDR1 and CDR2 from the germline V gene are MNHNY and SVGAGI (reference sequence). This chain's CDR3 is CASSYGREETQYF. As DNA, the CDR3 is TGTGCCAGCAGTTACGGCAGGGAAGAGACCCAGTACTTC.

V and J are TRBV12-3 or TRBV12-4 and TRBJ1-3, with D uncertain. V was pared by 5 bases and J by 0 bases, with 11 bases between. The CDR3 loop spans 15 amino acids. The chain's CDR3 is CASSTSTASGNTIYF. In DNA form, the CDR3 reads TGTGCCAGCAGTACTAGCACAGCCTCTGGAAACACCATATATTTT.

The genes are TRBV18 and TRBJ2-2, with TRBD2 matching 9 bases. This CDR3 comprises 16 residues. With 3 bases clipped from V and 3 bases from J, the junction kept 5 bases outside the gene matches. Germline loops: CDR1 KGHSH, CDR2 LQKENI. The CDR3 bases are TGTGCCAGCTCACCCTCTAGCGGGGCAGACACCGGGGAGCTGTTTTTT. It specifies CASSPSSGADTGELFF.

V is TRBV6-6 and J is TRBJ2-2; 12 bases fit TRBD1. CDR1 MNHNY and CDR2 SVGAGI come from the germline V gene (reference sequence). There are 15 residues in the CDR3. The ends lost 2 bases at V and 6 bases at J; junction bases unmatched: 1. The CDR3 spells CASSYRDRGPGELFF. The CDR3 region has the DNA TGTGCCAGCAGTTACCGGGACAGGGGGCCCGGGGAGCTGTTTTTT.

The CDR3 coding sequence is TGTGCCAGCAAGGCGGGGGAAGAGACCCAGTACTTC. As protein: CASKAGEETQYF. The rearrangement uses TRBV2 and TRBJ2-5, with 7 nucleotides matching TRBD2. There are 12 residues in the CDR3. Germline values: CDR1 SNHLY, CDR2 FYNNEI. The ends lost 7 bases at V and 3 bases at J; junction bases unmatched: 2.

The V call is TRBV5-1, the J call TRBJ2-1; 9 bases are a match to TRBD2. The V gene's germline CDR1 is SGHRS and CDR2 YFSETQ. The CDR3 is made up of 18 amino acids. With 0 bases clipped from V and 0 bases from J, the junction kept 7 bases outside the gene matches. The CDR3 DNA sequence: TGCGCCAGCAGCTTGGGCCCCTTAGCGGGGGACTCCTACAATGAGCAGTTCTTC. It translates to CASSLGPLAGDSYNEQFF.

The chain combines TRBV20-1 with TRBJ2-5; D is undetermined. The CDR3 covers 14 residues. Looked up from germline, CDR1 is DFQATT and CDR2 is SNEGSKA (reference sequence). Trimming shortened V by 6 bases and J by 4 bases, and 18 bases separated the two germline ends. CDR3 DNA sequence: TGCAGTGCCGGCAGAGAGAATCACCGAGAGACCCAGTACTTC. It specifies CSAGRENHRETQYF.

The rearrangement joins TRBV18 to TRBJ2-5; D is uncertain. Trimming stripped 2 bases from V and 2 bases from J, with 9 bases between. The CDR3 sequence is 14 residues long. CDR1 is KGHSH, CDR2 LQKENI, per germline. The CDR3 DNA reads TGTGCCAGCTCACCATTGAAAGGGCAAGAGACCCAGTACTTC. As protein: CASSPLKGQETQYF.

Written as DNA, the CDR3 is TGTGCCACCAGCAGGGGACAGGGAGTGAGCACTGAAGCTTTCTTT. It encodes CATSRGQGVSTEAFF. J is TRBJ1-1 and V is TRBV15; 9 bases are shared with TRBD1. This CDR3 region has 15 residues. V was pared by 3 bases and J by 4 bases, with 6 bases of the junction left unmatched. Germline V CDR1 and CDR2: LNHNV, YYDKDF (reference sequence). The full variable domain, with the rest looked up from reference TRBV15 and TRBJ1-1, is DAMVIQNPRYQVTQFGKPVTLSCSQTLNHNVMYWYQQKSSQAPKLLFHYYDKDFNNEADTPDNFQSRRPNTSFCFLDIRSPGLGDTAMYLCATSRGQGVSTEAFFGQGTRLTVV.

The CDR3, as DNA: TGCAGCGTGTGGGTGACAGGGGAGGGGACCAACACTGAAGCTTTCTTT. Amino acid sequence: CSVWVTGEGTNTEAFF. The chain joins TRBV29-1 to TRBJ1-1, with 8 positions matching TRBD1. The germline CDR1 and CDR2 sequences are SQVTM and ANQGSEA. The CDR3 is 16 amino acids. V shed 6 bases, J shed 2 bases, and the junction held 14 bases outside the gene matches.

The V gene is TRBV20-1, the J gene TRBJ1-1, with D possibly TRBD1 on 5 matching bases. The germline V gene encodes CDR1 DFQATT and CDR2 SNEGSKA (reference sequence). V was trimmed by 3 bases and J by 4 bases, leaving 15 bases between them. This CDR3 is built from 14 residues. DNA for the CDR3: TGCAGTGCTAGTCCCGGGGGGGAGGCCACTGAAGCTTTCTTT. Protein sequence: CSASPGGEATEAFF.

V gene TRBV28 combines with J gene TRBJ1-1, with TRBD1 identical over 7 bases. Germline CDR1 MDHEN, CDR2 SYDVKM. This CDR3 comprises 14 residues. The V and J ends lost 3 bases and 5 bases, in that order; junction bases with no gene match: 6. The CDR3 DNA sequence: TGTGCCAGCAGTTTCCAGGGGGGTCGAACTGAAGCTTTCTTT. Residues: CASSFQGGRTEAFF.

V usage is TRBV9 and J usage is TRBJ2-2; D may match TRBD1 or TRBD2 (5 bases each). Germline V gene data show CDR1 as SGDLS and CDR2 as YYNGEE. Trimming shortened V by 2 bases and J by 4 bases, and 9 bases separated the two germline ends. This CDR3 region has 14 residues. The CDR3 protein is CASSVFGGTGELFF. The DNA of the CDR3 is TGTGCCAGCAGCGTTTTTGGGGGCACCGGGGAGCTGTTTTTT. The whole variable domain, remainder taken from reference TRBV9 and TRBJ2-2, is DSGVTQTPKHLITATGQRVTLRCSPRSGDLSVYWYQQSLDQGLQFLIQYYNGEERAKGNILERFSAQQFPDLHSELNLSSLELGDSALYFCASSVFGGTGELFFGEGSRLTVL.

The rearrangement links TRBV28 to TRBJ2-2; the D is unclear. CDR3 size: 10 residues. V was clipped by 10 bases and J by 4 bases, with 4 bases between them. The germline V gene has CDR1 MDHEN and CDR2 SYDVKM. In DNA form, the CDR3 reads TGTGCCACCAGCACCGGGGAGCTGTTTTTT. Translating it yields CATSTGELFF.